What follows are 21 T cell receptor beta chains derived from one specimen sequenced in a study of cytomegalovirus exposure and HLA in healthy donors. Assay: immunoSEQ multiplex PCR; the TCRdb copy retains only in-frame clones and omits some. The sample yields around 350,000 clones, roughly 90% seen once. The sequencing input was PBMCs. These receptors all come from a woman aged 18-29 years in good health and CMV-seronegative.

The chain employs TRBV6-5 and TRBJ2-6; TRBD2 is a possible D gene (5 bases). CDR1 is MNHEY, CDR2 SVGAGI, per germline. The length of the CDR3 is 12 residues. In DNA form, the CDR3 reads TGTGTCGCGGGCTCTGGGGCCAACGTCCTGACTTTC. Translating gives CVAGSGANVLTF.

The chain combines TRBV30 with TRBJ2-7; TRBD1 agrees at 7 bases. This CDR3 comprises 14 residues. The ends lost 2 bases at V and 2 bases at J; junction bases unmatched: 6. Germline V gene data show CDR1 as GTSNPN and CDR2 as SVGIG (reference sequence). CDR3 region: CAWSTGVGTYEQYF. CDR3 DNA: TGTGCCTGGAGTACAGGGGTGGGAACCTACGAGCAGTACTTC.

This chain connects TRBV27 to TRBJ2-2; 8 bases line up with TRBD2. Germline V gene sequence: CDR1 MNHEY, CDR2 SMNVEV (reference sequence). V gave up 7 bases and J gave up 5 bases; unmatched junction bases: 15. The CDR3 consists of 17 residues. The CDR3 reads CASKKSGSGLRTGELFF. The DNA for the CDR3 is TGTGCCAGCAAGAAGAGCGGGAGCGGGTTACGAACCGGGGAGCTGTTTTTT.

This chain connects TRBV6-1 to TRBJ2-1; 11 nucleotides line up with TRBD2. After removal of 4 bases from V and 9 bases from J, the junction contained 11 bases not matched to a gene. Germline V gives CDR1 MNHNS, CDR2 SASEGT. There are 16 residues in the CDR3. DNA of the CDR3: TGTGCCAGCAGTGGCTCCGGGACTAGCGGTCGGAGTGAGCAGTTCTTC. Amino acids: CASSGSGTSGRSEQFF.

This chain uses TRBV27 with TRBJ2-3; 9 positions match TRBD2. This CDR3 comprises 16 residues. Germline CDR1 reads MNHEY; CDR2 reads SMNVEV (reference sequence). The ends lost 4 bases at V and 3 bases at J; junction bases unmatched: 8. The CDR3 reads CASSWLAGEGTDTQYF. CDR3 DNA sequence: TGTGCCAGCAGTTGGTTAGCGGGAGAAGGTACAGATACGCAGTATTTT.

The CDR3 is CASNMQGSYGYTF. In nucleotides, the CDR3 is TGTGCCAGTAACATGCAGGGTAGTTATGGCTACACCTTC. The genes are TRBV19 and TRBJ1-2, with a weak D call TRBD1 (5 bases). CDR3 length equals 13 residues. Per germline, CDR1 LNHDA and CDR2 SQIVND (reference sequence). The germline V and J ends were trimmed by 7 bases and 5 bases, with 14 bases remaining between them.

This clone was recorded only once. V and J are TRBV27 and TRBJ1-1; perhaps TRBD1 as D (6 bases). Germline assignment: CDR1 MNHEY and CDR2 SMNVEV (reference sequence). The CDR3 sequence is 15 residues long. Trimming cost V 3 bases and J 1 base, with 12 bases left between them. In DNA, the CDR3 is TGTGCCAGCAGTTTTATTGGGGGGGCGAACACTGAAGCTTTCTTT. The encoded protein is CASSFIGGANTEAFF.

The V call is TRBV28, the J call TRBJ2-3, with TRBD2 identical over 11 bases. Germline lookup yields CDR1 MDHEN and CDR2 SYDVKM. CDR3 length: 16 residues. The V segment lost 3 bases and the J segment 10 bases; nucleotides outside the gene matches: 12. In DNA, the CDR3 is TGTGCCAGCAGTTTCCGTACTAGCGGGGGTTCTGGGCCGCAGTATTTT. It is translated as CASSFRTSGGSGPQYF. The whole variable domain, filled in from reference TRBV28 and TRBJ2-3, reads DVKVTQSSRYLVKRTGEKVFLECVQDMDHENMFWYRQDPGLGLRLIYFSYDVKMKEKGDIPEGYSVSREKKERFSLILESASTNQTSMYLCASSFRTSGGSGPQYFGPGTRLTVL.

V usage is TRBV19 and J usage is TRBJ2-5; the match to TRBD2 covers 10 bases. V lost 5 bases and J lost 7; bases outside the gene matches: 10. Looked up from germline, CDR1 is LNHDA and CDR2 is SQIVND (reference sequence). CDR3 size: 15 residues. The CDR3 region is CASSFAGTSVSTQYF. CDR3 sequence (DNA): TGTGCCAGTAGTTTCGCCGGGACTAGCGTTTCGACCCAGTACTTC.

The table lists this clone with a few counts. The chain joins TRBV2 to TRBJ1-2; 9 nucleotides agree with TRBD1. Germline CDR1 reads SNHLY; CDR2 reads FYNNEI. CDR3 size: 14 residues. The J segment lost 8 bases and the V segment lost 1 base, leaving 5 bases of the junction unmatched. Here the CDR3 reads CASSEGTGGVGYTF. DNA for the CDR3: TGTGCCAGCAGTGAAGGAACAGGGGGCGTGGGCTACACCTTC.

The J gene is TRBJ1-1, the V gene TRBV10-1; 7 nucleotides agree with TRBD1. V trimming: 5 bases; J trimming: 1 base; junction bases outside the gene matches: 7. This CDR3 contains 15 residues. From germline, CDR1 is WNHNN and CDR2 SYGVQD (reference sequence). CDR3 protein: CASSPKQGRNTEAFF. The CDR3 region has the DNA TGCGCCAGCAGTCCCAAACAGGGGCGGAACACTGAAGCTTTCTTT.

This clone was picked up one time. The rearrangement uses TRBV29-1 and TRBJ2-7; 8 bases match TRBD1. The CDR3 consists of 15 residues. Germline V CDR1 and CDR2: SQVTM, ANQGSEA. Germline trimming cut 0 bases from V and 3 bases from J; bases unmatched to any gene: 7. Here the CDR3 reads CSVEDREDRGYEQYF. The CDR3 DNA reads TGCAGCGTTGAAGATCGAGAAGACAGGGGCTACGAGCAGTACTTC.

The chain carries TRBV19 and TRBJ2-3, with TRBD1 matching 7 bases. The CDR3 has 14 amino acids. Germline V gene sequence: CDR1 LNHDA, CDR2 SQIVND (reference sequence). Germline trimming cut 5 bases from V and 4 bases from J; bases unmatched to any gene: 6. In nucleotides, the CDR3 is TGTGCCAGTAGTCCAAGGACAGGACCAGATACGCAGTATTTT. It codes for CASSPRTGPDTQYF. Filled out from reference TRBV19 and TRBJ2-3, the complete variable domain reads DGGITQSPKYLFRKEGQNVTLSCEQNLNHDAMYWYRQDPGQGLRLIYYSQIVNDFQKGDIAEGYSVSREKKESFPLTVTSAQKNPTAFYLCASSPRTGPDTQYFGPGTRLTVL.

The chain recombines TRBV2 with TRBJ2-1, with 8 bases aligning to TRBD2. Germline V gene data show CDR1 as SNHLY and CDR2 as FYNNEI. This CDR3 spans 16 amino acids. The trim removed 9 bases at V and 5 bases at J, leaving 15 bases unmatched. The CDR3, as DNA: TGTGCCAGGACTGAAAAACTAGCGGATCTAAACAATGAGCAGTTCTTC. It yields the protein CARTEKLADLNNEQFF.

Points on this clone: Distinct nucleotide sequences in the sample also encode this CDR3. The chain recombines TRBV27 with TRBJ2-1; 12 nucleotides align to TRBD2. This CDR3 comprises 15 residues. The trim removed 2 bases at V and 7 bases at J, leaving 3 bases unmatched. The V gene's germline CDR1 is MNHEY and CDR2 SMNVEV (reference sequence). CDR3 sequence: CASSLLAGGLNEQFF. CDR3 DNA sequence: TGTGCCAGCAGTTTACTAGCGGGAGGGCTTAATGAGCAGTTCTTC.

This clone has only a few counts. The chain links TRBV7-2 to TRBJ2-2, with TRBD2 identical over 10 bases. Germline V lookup: CDR1 SGHTA, CDR2 FQGNSA. After removal of 5 bases from V and 4 bases from J, the junction contained 4 bases not matched to a gene. CDR3 length: 15 amino acids. CDR3 residues: CASSATSGATGELFF. The DNA of the CDR3 is TGTGCCAGCAGCGCCACTAGCGGGGCCACCGGGGAGCTGTTTTTT.

This chain joins TRBV29-1 and TRBJ2-3, with no clear D. Germline CDR1 and CDR2: SQVTM and ANQGSEA. The germline V and J ends were trimmed by 5 bases and 4 bases, with 10 bases remaining between them. This CDR3 contains 12 residues. Written as DNA, the CDR3 is TGCAGCGTTTTACAGTCCCCAGATACGCAGTATTTT. Translated, it gives CSVLQSPDTQYF.

The chain employs TRBV28 and TRBJ2-7, with 10 bases fitting TRBD1. The CDR3 is 15 residues long. The junction had 3 bases not matched to a gene; V was cut back by 2 bases and J by 2 bases. Germline V gene lookup returns CDR1 MDHEN and CDR2 SYDVKM. CDR3 sequence: CASSLPGQGTYEQYF. The DNA for the CDR3 is TGTGCCAGCAGTTTACCGGGACAGGGGACCTACGAGCAGTACTTC.

The chain couples TRBV5-6 to TRBJ1-1; 7 bases match TRBD1. The CDR3 has 15 amino acids. Germline loops: CDR1 SGHDT, CDR2 YYEEEE. The ends lost 2 bases at V and 6 bases at J; junction bases unmatched: 10. CDR3: CASSLENRGNSEAFF. The CDR3 coding sequence is TGTGCCAGCAGCTTAGAAAACAGGGGAAATTCTGAAGCTTTCTTT.

The chain is built from TRBV29-1 and TRBJ1-4; D is ambiguous. V lost 5 bases to trimming and J lost 3 bases, with 16 bases between them. Germline V lookup: CDR1 SQVTM, CDR2 ANQGSEA. There are 15 residues in the CDR3. The CDR3 is CSVWVPNQANEKLFF. CDR3 bases: TGCAGCGTTTGGGTCCCCAATCAGGCTAATGAAAAACTGTTTTTT. Full variable domain (outside the CDR3, taken from reference TRBV29-1 and TRBJ1-4): SAVISQKPSRDICQRGTSLTIQCQVDSQVTMMFWYRQQPGQSLTLIATANQGSEATYESGFVIDKFPISRPNLTFSTLTVSNMSPEDSSIYLCSVWVPNQANEKLFFGSGTQLSVL.

This rearrangement joins TRBV28 to TRBJ1-2; tentatively, D is TRBD1 (6 bases). Germline V gene lookup returns CDR1 MDHEN and CDR2 SYDVKM. Trimming removed 7 bases at V and 6 bases at J, with 12 bases between. This CDR3 is 12 amino acids long. In DNA, the CDR3 is TGTGCCAGCACCCTACAGGGCGATGGCTACACCTTC. Amino acids: CASTLQGDGYTF.